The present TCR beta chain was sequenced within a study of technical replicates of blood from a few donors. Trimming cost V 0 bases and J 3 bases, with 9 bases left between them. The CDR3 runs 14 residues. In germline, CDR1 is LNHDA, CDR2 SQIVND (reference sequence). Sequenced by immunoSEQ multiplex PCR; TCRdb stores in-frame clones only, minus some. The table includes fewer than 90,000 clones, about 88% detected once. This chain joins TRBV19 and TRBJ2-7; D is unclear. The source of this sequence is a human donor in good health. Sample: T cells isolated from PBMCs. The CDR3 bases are TGTGCCAGTAGTATAGATTCTACTATCTACGAGCAGTACTTC. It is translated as CASSIDSTIYEQYF.